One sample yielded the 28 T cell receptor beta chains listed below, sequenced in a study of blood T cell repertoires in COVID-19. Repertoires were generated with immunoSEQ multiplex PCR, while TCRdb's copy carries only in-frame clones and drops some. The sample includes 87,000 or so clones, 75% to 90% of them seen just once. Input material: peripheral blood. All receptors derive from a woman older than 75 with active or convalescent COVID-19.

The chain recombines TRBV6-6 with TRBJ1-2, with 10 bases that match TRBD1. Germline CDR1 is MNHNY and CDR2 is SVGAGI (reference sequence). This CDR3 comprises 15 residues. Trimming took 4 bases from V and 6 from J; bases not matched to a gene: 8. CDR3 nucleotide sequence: TGTGCCAGCAGTTTGTGGACAGGGGGGTCGGATGGCTACACCTTC. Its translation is CASSLWTGGSDGYTF.

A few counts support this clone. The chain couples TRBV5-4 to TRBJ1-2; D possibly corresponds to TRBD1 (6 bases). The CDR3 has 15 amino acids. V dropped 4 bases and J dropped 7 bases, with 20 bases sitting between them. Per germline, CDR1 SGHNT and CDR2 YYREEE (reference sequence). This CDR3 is CASSLAGVFQGGYTF. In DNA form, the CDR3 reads TGTGCCAGCAGCCTTGCAGGGGTCTTTCAGGGTGGCTACACCTTC. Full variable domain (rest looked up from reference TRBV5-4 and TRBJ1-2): ETGVTQSPTHLIKTRGQQVTLRCSSQSGHNTVSWYQQALGQGPQFIFQYYREEENGRGNFPPRFSGLQFPNYSSELNVNALELDDSALYLCASSLAGVFQGGYTFGSGTRLTVV.

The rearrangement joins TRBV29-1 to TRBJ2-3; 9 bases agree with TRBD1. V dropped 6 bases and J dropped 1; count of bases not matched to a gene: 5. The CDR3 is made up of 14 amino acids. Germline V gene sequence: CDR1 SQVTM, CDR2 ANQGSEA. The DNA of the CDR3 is TGCAGCGTCCGCCGGGACAGGGGCACAGATACGCAGTATTTT. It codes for CSVRRDRGTDTQYF.

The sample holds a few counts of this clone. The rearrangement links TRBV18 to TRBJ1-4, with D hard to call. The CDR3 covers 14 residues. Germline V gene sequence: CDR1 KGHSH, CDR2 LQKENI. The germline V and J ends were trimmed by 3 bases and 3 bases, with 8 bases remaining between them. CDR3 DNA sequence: TGTGCCAGCTCACCGAGGCGGGCTAATGAAAAACTGTTTTTT. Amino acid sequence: CASSPRRANEKLFF.

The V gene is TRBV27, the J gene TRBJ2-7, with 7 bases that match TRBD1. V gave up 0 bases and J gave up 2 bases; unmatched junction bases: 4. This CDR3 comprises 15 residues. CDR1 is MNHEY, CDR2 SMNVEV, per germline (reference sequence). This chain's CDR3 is CASSLSLGTAYEQYF. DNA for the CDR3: TGTGCCAGCAGTTTATCGTTGGGGACAGCCTACGAGCAGTACTTC.

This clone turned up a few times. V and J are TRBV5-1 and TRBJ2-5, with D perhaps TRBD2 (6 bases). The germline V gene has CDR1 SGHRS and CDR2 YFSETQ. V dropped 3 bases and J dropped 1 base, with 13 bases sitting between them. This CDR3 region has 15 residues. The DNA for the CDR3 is TGCGCCAGCAGCTGGAATAGCGGAGCCCAAGAGACCCAGTACTTC. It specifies CASSWNSGAQETQYF. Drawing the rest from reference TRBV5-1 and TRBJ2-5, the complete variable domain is KAGVTQTPRYLIKTRGQQVTLSCSPISGHRSVSWYQQTPGQGLQFLFEYFSETQRNKGNFPGRFSGRQFSNSRSEMNVSTLELGDSALYLCASSWNSGAQETQYFGPGTRLLVL.

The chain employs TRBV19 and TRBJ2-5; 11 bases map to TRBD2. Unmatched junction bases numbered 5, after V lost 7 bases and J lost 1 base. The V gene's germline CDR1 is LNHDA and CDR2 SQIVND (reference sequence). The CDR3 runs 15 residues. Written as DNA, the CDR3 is TGTGCCAGTACCGCTAGCGGGGGGTTCCAAGAGACCCAGTACTTC. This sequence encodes CASTASGGFQETQYF.

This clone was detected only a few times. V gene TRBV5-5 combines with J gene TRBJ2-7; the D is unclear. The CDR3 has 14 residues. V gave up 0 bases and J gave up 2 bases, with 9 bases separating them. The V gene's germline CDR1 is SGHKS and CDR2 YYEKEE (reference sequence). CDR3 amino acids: CASSLGALTYEQYF. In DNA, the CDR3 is TGTGCCAGCAGCTTGGGGGCCTTAACCTACGAGCAGTACTTC.

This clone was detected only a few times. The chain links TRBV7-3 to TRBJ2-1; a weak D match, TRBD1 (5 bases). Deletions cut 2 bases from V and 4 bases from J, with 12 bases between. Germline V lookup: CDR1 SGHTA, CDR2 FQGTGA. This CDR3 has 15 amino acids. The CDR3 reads CASSLGQGWYNEQFF. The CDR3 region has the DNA TGTGCCAGCAGCTTAGGGCAGGGTTGGTACAATGAGCAGTTCTTC.

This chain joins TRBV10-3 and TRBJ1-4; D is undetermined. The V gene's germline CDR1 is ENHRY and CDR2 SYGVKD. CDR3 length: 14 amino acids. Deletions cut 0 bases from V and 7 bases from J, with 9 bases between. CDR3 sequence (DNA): TGTGCCATCAGTGAGTCGGTAGGGAGTGAAAAACTGTTTTTT. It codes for CAISESVGSEKLFF.

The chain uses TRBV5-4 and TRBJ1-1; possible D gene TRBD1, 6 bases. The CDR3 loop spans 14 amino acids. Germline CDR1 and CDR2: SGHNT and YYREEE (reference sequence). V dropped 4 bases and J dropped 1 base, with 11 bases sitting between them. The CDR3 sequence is CASSRSRGNTEAFF. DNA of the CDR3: TGTGCCAGCAGCCGAAGCAGGGGGAACACTGAAGCTTTCTTT.

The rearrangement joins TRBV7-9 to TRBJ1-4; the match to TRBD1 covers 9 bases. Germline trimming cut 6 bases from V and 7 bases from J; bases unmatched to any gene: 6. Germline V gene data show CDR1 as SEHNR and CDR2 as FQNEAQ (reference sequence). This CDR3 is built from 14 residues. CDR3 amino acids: CASSYDRGGEKLFF. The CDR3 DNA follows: TGTGCCAGCAGTTACGACAGGGGGGGTGAAAAACTGTTTTTT.

CDR3 sequence reads: CASSDLGQGDNEQFF. CDR3 DNA: TGTGCCAGCAGTGACCTGGGACAGGGCGACAATGAGCAGTTCTTC. The chain has TRBV6-4 and TRBJ2-1; 9 bases line up with TRBD1. This CDR3 comprises 15 residues. Germline lookup yields CDR1 MRHNA and CDR2 SNTAGT. Trimming took 2 bases from V and 5 from J; bases not matched to a gene: 4.

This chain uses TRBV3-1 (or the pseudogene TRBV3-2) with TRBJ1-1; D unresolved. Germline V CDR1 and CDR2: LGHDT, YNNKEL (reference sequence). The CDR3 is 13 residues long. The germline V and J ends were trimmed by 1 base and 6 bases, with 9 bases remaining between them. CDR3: CASSQVSIAEAFF. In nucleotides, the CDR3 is TGTGCCAGCAGCCAAGTTAGTATTGCTGAAGCTTTCTTT.

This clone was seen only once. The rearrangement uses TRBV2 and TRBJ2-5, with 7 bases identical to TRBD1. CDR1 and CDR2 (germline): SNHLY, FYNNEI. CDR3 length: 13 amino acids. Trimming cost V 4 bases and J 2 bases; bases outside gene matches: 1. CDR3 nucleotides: TGTGCCAGCAGTGCGGGACAGCAAGAGACCCAGTACTTC. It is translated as CASSAGQQETQYF.

The CDR3 DNA reads as TGTGCCAGCAGGAGACAAACTAATGAAAAACTGTTTTTT. Translated: CASRRQTNEKLFF. This chain joins TRBV6-5 and TRBJ1-4; no definite D call. Germline CDR1 MNHEY, CDR2 SVGAGI. V lost 6 bases and J 1 base, leaving 6 bases between the germline ends. The CDR3 loop spans 13 amino acids.

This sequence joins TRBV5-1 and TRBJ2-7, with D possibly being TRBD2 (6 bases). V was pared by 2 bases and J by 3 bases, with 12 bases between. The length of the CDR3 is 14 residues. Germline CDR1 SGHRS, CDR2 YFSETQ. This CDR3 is CASSLIGGRYEQYF. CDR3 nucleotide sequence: TGCGCCAGCAGCTTAATCGGGGGTCGCTACGAGCAGTACTTC. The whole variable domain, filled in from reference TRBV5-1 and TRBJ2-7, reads KAGVTQTPRYLIKTRGQQVTLSCSPISGHRSVSWYQQTPGQGLQFLFEYFSETQRNKGNFPGRFSGRQFSNSRSEMNVSTLELGDSALYLCASSLIGGRYEQYFGPGTRLTVT.

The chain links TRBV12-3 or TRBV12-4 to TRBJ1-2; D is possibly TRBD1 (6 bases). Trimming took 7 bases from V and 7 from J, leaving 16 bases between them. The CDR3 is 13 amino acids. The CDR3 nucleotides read TGTGCCAGCAACCGGAACAGGGTCTCTGGCTACACCTTC. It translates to CASNRNRVSGYTF.

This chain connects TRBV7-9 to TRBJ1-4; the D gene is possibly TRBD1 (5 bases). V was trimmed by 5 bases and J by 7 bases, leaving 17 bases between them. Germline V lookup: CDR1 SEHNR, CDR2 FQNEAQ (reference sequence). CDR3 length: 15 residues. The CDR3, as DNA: TGTGCCAGCAGCACACCCTCAGGGACTGGTGAAAAACTGTTTTTT. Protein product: CASSTPSGTGEKLFF. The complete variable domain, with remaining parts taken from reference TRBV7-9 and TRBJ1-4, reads DTGVSQNPRHKITKRGQNVTFRCDPISEHNRLYWYRQTLGQGPEFLTYFQNEAQLEKSRLLSDRFSAERPKGSFSTLEIQRTEQGDSAMYLCASSTPSGTGEKLFFGSGTQLSVL.

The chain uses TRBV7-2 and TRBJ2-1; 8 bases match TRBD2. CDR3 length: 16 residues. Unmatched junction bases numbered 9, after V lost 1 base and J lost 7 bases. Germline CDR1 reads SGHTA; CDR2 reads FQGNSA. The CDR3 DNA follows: TGTGCCAGCAGCTTAGGACTAGCGCTCAGCGGAAATGAGCAGTTCTTC. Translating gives CASSLGLALSGNEQFF.

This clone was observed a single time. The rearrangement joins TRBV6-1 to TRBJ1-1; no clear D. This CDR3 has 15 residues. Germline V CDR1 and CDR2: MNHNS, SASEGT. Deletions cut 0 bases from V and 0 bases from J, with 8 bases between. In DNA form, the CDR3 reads TGTGCCAGCAGTGAAGCGGGAGGGATGAACACTGAAGCTTTCTTT. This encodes CASSEAGGMNTEAFF.

The CDR3 nucleotides are TGTGCCAGCAGCTTAGGGTCGGTGAACTATGGCTACACCTTC. It yields the protein CASSLGSVNYGYTF. This chain uses TRBV7-9 with TRBJ1-2; D not resolved. Germline assignment: CDR1 SEHNR and CDR2 FQNEAQ (reference sequence). Trimming left V 1 base short and J 2 bases short, with 8 bases between. This CDR3 has 14 residues.

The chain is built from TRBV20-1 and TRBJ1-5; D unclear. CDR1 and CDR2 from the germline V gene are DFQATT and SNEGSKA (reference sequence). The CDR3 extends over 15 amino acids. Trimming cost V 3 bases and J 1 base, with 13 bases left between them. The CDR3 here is CSASDGDFSNQPQHF. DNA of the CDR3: TGCAGTGCTAGTGACGGGGATTTCAGCAATCAGCCCCAGCATTTT.

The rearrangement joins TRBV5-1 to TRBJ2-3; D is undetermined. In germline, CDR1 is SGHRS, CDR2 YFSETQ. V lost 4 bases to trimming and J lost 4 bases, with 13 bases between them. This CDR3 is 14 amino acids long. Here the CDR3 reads CASSPRMGADTQYF. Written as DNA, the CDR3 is TGCGCCAGCAGCCCGAGAATGGGCGCAGATACGCAGTATTTT.

The CDR3 coding sequence is TGTGCCAGCAGTTTAGGGGGGAATGGGGAGACCCAGTACTTC. Translating gives CASSLGGNGETQYF. This sequence joins TRBV28 and TRBJ2-5; D might be TRBD2 (6 bases). The V gene's germline CDR1 is MDHEN and CDR2 SYDVKM. V lost 2 bases and J 5 bases, leaving 12 bases between the germline ends. The CDR3 runs to 14 residues.

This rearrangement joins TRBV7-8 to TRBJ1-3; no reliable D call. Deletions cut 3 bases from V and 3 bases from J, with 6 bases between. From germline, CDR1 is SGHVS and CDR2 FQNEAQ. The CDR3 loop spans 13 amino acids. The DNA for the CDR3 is TGTGCCAGCAGCTTGGCAGATGGAAACACCATATATTTT. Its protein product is CASSLADGNTIYF.

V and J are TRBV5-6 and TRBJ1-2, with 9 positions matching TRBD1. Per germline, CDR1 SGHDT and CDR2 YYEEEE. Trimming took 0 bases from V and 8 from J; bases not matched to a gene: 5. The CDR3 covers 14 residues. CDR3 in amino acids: CASSLAKGQGGYTF. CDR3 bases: TGTGCCAGCAGCTTGGCAAAAGGACAGGGGGGCTACACCTTC.

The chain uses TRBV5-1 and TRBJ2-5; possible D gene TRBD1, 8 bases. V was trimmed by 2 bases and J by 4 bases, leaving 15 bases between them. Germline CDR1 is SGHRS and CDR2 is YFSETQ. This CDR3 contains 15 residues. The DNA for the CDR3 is TGCGCCAGCAGCTTCACAGGGGGGGTAGGAGAGACCCAGTACTTC. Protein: CASSFTGGVGETQYF. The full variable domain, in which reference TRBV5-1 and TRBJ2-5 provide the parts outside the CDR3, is KAGVTQTPRYLIKTRGQQVTLSCSPISGHRSVSWYQQTPGQGLQFLFEYFSETQRNKGNFPGRFSGRQFSNSRSEMNVSTLELGDSALYLCASSFTGGVGETQYFGPGTRLLVL.